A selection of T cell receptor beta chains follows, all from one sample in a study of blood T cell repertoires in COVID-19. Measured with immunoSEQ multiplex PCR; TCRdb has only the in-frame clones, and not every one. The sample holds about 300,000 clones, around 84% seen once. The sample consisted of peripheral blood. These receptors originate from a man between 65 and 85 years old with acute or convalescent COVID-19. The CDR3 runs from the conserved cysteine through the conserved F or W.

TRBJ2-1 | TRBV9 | CASSASYNEQFF
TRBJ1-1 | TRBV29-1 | CSVEDGHVNTEAFF
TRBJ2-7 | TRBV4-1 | CASSPQASSSYEQYF
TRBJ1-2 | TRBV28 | CASSFGFSNYGYTF
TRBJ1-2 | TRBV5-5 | CASSQVGQNYGYTF
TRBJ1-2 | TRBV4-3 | CASSQESLRGQGTPNYGYTF
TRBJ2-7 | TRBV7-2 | CASSFLADSYEQYF
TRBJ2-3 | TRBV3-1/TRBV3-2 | CASSQGTSGDTDTQYF
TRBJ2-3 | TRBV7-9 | CASSPGLAGGTDTQYF
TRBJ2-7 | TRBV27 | CASSPDLRGSYEQYF
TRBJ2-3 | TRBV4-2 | CASSQGTSGRGTDTQYF
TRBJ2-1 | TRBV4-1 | CASSQVSAGASYNEQFF
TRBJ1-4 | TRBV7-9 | CASSLLATNEKLFF
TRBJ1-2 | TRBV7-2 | CASITGAYGYTF
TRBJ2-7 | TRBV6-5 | CASSNGQPPTYEQYF
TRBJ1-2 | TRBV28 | CASSIPGQHGYTF
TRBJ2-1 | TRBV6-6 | CASRPLGSSYNEQFF
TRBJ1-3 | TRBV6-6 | CASTAQGPISGNTIYF
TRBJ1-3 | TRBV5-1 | CASSAGGGVGNTIYF
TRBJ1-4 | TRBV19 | CASSIGGLPNEKLFF
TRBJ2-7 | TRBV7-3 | CASSLAPGGSYEQYF
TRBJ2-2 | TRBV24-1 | CATSGGQGASGELFF
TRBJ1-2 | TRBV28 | CASSLSAGIGYTF
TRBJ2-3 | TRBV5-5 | CASSDGLSSTDTQYF
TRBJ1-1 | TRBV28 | CASRQGGLNTEAFF
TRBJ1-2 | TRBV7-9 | CASSLEWVPQGYTF
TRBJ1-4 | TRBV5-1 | CASSPAGSANEKLFF
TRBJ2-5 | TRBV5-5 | CASSHIGTGQEGTQYF
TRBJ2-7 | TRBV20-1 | CSAATTSEQYF
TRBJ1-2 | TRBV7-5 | CARSLDEQGDYGYTF
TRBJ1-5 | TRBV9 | CASSALGGSGQPQHF
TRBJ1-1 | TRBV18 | CASSPQGMNTEAFF
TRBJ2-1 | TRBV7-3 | CASSPTGTPEEQFF
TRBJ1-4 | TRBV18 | CASSRTVESNEKLFF
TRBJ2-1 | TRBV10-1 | CASSEGLAGGLTNEQFF
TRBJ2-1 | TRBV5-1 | CASSLKLETEQFF
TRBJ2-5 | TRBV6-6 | CASSYPTAAGGETQYF
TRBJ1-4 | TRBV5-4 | CASSFDRGNEKLFF
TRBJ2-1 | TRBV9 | CASSLGPGLDDEQFF
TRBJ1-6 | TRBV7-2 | CASSLWAGGNSPLHF
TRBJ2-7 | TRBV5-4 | CASSLGDRGYEQYF
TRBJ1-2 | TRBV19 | CASSMIQSYGYTF
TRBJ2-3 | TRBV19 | CASSSRTSATSSTDTQYF
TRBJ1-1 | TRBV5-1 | CASSLGQGITEAFF
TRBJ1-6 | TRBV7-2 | CASSLVLGVDSPLHF
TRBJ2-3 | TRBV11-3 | CASSLGGTSDADTQYF
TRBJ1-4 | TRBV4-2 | CASSQGNGNGVEKLFF
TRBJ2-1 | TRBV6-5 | CASSPARDYNEQFF
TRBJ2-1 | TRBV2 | CASSEQGGIYNEQFF
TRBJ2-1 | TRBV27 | CASRVTGGGNEQFF
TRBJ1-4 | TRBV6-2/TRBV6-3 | CASSSRQGLFF
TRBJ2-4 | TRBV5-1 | CASSFFVAGAGATSGNIQYF
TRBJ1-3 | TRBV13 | CASRHTTATSGNTIYF
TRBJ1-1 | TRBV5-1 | CASSFGDRTNTEAFF